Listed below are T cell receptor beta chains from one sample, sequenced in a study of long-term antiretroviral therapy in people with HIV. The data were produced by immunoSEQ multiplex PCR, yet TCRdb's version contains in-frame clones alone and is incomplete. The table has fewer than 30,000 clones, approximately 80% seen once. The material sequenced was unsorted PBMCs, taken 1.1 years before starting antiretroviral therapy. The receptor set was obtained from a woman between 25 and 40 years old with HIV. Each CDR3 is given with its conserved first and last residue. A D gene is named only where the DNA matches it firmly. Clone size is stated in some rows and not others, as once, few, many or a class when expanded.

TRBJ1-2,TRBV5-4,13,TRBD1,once,TGTGCCAGCAGCTTCCAGGGGGACTATGGCTACACCTTC,CASSFQGDYGYTF
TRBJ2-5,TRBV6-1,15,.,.,TGTGCCAGCAGTGAACCCTTAACTAGCCGGGAGACCCAGTACTTC,CASSEPLTSRETQYF
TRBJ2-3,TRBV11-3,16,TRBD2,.,TGTGCCAGCAGCTTATCCCAGCGGGGGGGCCAAGATACGCAGTATTTT,CASSLSQRGGQDTQYF
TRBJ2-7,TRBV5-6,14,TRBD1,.,TGTGCCAGCAGCTCCGGACAGGCTCCTTACGAGCAGTACTTC,CASSSGQAPYEQYF
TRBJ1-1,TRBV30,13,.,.,TGTGCCTGGAGCTATACAGAGAACACTGAAGCTTTCTTT,CAWSYTENTEAFF
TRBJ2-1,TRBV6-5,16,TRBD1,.,TGTGCCAGCAGTTACTCGGGGGACAGGTCCTACAATGAGCAGTTCTTC,CASSYSGDRSYNEQFF
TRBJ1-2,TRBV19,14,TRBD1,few,TGTGCCAGTAGCACGGACAGGGCTAACTATGGCTACACCTTC,CASSTDRANYGYTF
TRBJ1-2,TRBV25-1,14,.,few,TGTGCCAGCAGTCATCACCTTCCCAGCTATGGCTACACCTTC,CASSHHLPSYGYTF
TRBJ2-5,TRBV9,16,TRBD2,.,TGTGCCAGCACCACTAGCGGGGGGGCGGTGGTGGAGACCCAGTACTTC,CASTTSGGAVVETQYF
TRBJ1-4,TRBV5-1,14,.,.,TGCGCCAGCAGCTCTGGCAGGGGAGGTGAAAAACTGTTTTTT,CASSSGRGGEKLFF
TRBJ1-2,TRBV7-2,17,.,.,TGTGCCAGCAGCCCCCGTGTTGAGGCCCGGGTGAGCTATGGCTACACCTTC,CASSPRVEARVSYGYTF
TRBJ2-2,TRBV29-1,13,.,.,TGCAGCGCCCTACTGGGGGCCACCGGGGAGCTGTTTTTT,CSALLGATGELFF
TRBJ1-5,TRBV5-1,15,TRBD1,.,TGCGCCAGCAGCTTGGACGGACAGGGAAATCAGCCCCAGCATTTT,CASSLDGQGNQPQHF
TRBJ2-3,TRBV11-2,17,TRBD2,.,TGTGCCAGCAGCTTAGGGCTAGCGGGGGCCTACACAGATACGCAGTATTTT,CASSLGLAGAYTDTQYF
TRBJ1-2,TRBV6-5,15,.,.,TGTGCCAGCAGTTACTCGAACAGGGCCCCTGGTGGCTACACCTTC,CASSYSNRAPGGYTF
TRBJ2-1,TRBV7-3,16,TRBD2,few,TGTGCCAGCAGCTCCGAAGGAGCGGGGACTTACAATGAGCAGTTCTTC,CASSSEGAGTYNEQFF
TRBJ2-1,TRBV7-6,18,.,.,TGTGCCAGCAGCTTAAGTCCGACGGTAGAAAAATACTACAATGAGCAGTTCTTC,CASSLSPTVEKYYNEQFF
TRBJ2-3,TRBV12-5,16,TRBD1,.,TGTGCTAGTGGTTTGGATCTCCGGACAGGGACAGATACGCAGTATTTT,CASGLDLRTGTDTQYF
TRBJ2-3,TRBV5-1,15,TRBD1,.,TGCGCCAGCAGCTACAGGGGAGCGAGCACAGATACGCAGTATTTT,CASSYRGASTDTQYF
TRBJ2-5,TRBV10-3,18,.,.,TGTGCCATCAGTGATCAACAGGGGCCAAGGGAGGGCAAAGAGACCCAGTACTTC,CAISDQQGPREGKETQYF
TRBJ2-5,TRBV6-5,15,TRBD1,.,TGTGCCAGCAGTTACCGACAGGGAGTGTGGGAGACCCAGTACTTC,CASSYRQGVWETQYF
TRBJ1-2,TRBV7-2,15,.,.,TGTGCCAGCAGCTTAGGGGCAGCCGGGGACTATGGCTACACCTTC,CASSLGAAGDYGYTF
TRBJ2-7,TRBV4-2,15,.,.,TGTGCCAGCAGCCAGCACCACGGGGAGAACTACGAGCAGTACTTC,CASSQHHGENYEQYF
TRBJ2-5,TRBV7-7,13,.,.,TGTGCCAGCAGCTTAAGATTTCAAGAGACCCAGTACTTC,CASSLRFQETQYF
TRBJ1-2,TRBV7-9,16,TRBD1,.,TGTGCCAGCAGCTTAGTGGGGACAGTCGAACACTATGGCTACACCTTC,CASSLVGTVEHYGYTF
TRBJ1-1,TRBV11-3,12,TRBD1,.,TGTGCCAGCAGCTCAGGGGGGCTGGAAGCTTTCTTT,CASSSGGLEAFF
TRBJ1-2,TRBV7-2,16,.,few,TGTGCCAGCAGCTTAGTCCCCTGGGCAGGGAACTATGGCTACACCTTC,CASSLVPWAGNYGYTF